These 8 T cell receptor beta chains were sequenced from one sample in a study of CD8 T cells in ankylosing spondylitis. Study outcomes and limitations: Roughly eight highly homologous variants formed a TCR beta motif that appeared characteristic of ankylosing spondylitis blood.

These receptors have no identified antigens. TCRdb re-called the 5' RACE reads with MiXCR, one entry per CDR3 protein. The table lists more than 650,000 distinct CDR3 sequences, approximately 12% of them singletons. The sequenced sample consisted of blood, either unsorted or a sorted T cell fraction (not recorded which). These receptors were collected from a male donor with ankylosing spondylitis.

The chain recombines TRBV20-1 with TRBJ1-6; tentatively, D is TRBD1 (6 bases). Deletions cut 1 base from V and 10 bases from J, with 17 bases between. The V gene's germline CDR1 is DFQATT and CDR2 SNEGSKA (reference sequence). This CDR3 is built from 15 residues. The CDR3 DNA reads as TGCAGTGCTAGAGGTGAGGGGGGCGCTGACTCACCCCTCCACTTT. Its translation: CSARGEGGADSPLHF.

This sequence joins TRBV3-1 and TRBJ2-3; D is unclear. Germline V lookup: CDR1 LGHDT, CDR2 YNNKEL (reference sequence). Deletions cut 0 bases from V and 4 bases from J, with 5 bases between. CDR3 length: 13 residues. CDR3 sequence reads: CASSQDIADTQYF. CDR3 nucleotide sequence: TGTGCCAGCAGCCAAGATATCGCAGATACGCAGTATTTT.

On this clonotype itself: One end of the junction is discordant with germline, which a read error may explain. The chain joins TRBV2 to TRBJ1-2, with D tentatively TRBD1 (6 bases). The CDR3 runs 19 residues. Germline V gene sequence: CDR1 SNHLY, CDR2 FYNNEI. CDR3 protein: CASSEGMQPSGDTRYGYTF. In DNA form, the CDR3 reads TGTGCCAGCAGCGAAGGTATGCAACCTTCGGGGGACACGCGCTATGGCTACACCTTC.

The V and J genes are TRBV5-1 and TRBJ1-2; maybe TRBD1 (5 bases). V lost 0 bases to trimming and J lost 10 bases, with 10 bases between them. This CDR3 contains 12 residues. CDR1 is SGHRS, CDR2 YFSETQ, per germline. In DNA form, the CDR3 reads TGCGCCAGCAGCTTGGAGGCAGGGCTCTACACCTTC. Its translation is CASSLEAGLYTF.

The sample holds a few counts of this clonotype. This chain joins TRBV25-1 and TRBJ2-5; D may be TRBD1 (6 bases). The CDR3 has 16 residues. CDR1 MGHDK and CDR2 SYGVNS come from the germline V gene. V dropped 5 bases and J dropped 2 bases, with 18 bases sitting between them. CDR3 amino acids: CASSRAGTFLQETQYF. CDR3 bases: TGTGCCAGCAGTCGCGCCGGGACATTTTTGCAAGAGACCCAGTACTTC.

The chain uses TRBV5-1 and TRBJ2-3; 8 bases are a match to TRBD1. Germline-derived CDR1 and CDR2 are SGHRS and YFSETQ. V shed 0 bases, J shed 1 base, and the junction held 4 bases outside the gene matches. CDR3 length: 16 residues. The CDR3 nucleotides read TGCGCCAGCAGCTTGGGCAGGGGGCTGGGCACAGATACGCAGTATTTT. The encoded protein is CASSLGRGLGTDTQYF.

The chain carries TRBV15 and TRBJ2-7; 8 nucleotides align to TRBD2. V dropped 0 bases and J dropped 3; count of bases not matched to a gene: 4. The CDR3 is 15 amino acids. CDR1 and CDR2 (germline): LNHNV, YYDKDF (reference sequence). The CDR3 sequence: CATSRDPGGGYEQYF. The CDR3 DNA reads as TGTGCCACCAGCAGAGATCCGGGGGGGGGCTACGAGCAGTACTTC.

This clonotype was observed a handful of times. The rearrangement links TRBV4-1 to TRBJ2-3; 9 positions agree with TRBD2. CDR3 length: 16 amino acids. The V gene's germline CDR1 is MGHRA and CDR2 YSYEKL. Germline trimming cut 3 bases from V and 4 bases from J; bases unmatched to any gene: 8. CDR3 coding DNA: TGCGCCAGCAGCCAGAAGTTTAGCGGGAGATCAGATACGCAGTATTTT. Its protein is CASSQKFSGRSDTQYF.